These 31 T cell receptor beta chains share one sample of origin, sequenced in a study of T-cell reconstitution after alpha-beta-depleted transplantation in children. Unique molecular identifiers were used to barcode this TCRbeta library. TCRdb re-derived calls from the PCR reads in MiXCR, one entry per CDR3 protein. This table holds about 340,000 distinct CDR3 sequences, 13% found once. The material was PBMCs, obtained from the stem cell graft. Receptors originate from a human donor who donated a stem cell graft to a child with Fanconi anemia.

This clonotype occurred a few times. The chain employs TRBV6-5 and TRBJ1-5, with D tentatively TRBD1 (5 bases). Between the trimmed V and J ends, which lost 0 bases and 6 bases, there was a span of 12 bases. CDR1 is MNHEY and CDR2 is SVGAGI in the germline V gene. This CDR3 is built from 15 residues. CDR3 amino acids: CASSYSGGLSQPQHF. The CDR3 DNA is TGTGCCAGCAGTTACTCTGGGGGGTTATCTCAGCCCCAGCATTTT.

This clonotype was picked up a small number of times. J is TRBJ2-5 and V is TRBV11-2; the D gene could be TRBD1 or TRBD2 (5 bases each). CDR1 SGHAT and CDR2 FQNNGV come from the germline V gene. Trimming removed 6 bases from V and 4 bases from J, with 18 bases in between. The CDR3 length is 15 residues. As DNA, the CDR3 is TGTGCCAGCAGTTCGACCTCCCGGGGCTCAGAGACCCAGTACTTC. Translation: CASSSTSRGSETQYF. Together with reference TRBV11-2 and TRBJ2-5, the CDR3 gives the full variable domain: EAGVAQSPRYKIIEKRQSVAFWCNPISGHATLYWYQQILGQGPKLLIQFQNNGVVDDSQLPKDRFSAERLKGVDSTLKIQPAKLEDSAVYLCASSSTSRGSETQYFGPGTRLLVL.

The chain is built from TRBV20-1 and TRBJ2-1; D is ambiguous. The CDR3 contains 10 residues. With 5 bases removed from V and 7 bases from J, the gap between germline ends came to 6 bases. CDR1 and CDR2 from the germline V gene are DFQATT and SNEGSKA (reference sequence). The CDR3 loop is CSARWNEQFF. The CDR3 DNA follows: TGCAGTGCTCGGTGGAATGAGCAGTTCTTC.

This clonotype was observed a handful of times. The genes are TRBV9 and TRBJ2-7; D may be TRBD1 or TRBD2 (6 bases each). V lost 5 bases and J lost 7, with 22 bases in between. Germline V lookup: CDR1 SGDLS, CDR2 YYNGEE. This CDR3 is built from 15 residues. The CDR3 sequence: CASSGGDTVLGEQYF. CDR3 DNA sequence: TGTGCCAGCAGTGGCGGGGACACGGTTTTGGGTGAGCAGTACTTC.

The chain is built from TRBV3-1 and TRBJ2-5; D might be TRBD1 (7 bases). The CDR3 extends over 19 amino acids. Germline CDR1 is LGHDT and CDR2 is YNNKEL (reference sequence). Trimming left V 2 bases short and J 5 bases short, with 27 bases between. The CDR3 DNA reads TGTGCCAGCAGCCAAAACAGACAGGGCGGGAAAAGTCCTGTCGAGACCCAGTACTTC. The encoded protein is CASSQNRQGGKSPVETQYF.

This chain links TRBV29-1 with TRBJ1-3, with D hard to call. Germline V lookup: CDR1 SQVTM, CDR2 ANQGSEA. V dropped 3 bases and J dropped 4 bases, with 7 bases sitting between them. CDR3 length: 12 amino acids. The DNA of the CDR3 is TGCAGCGTTGATACCGGCGGAAACACCATATATTTT. This sequence encodes CSVDTGGNTIYF.

V is TRBV20-1 and J is TRBJ2-5, with 7 nucleotides matching TRBD2. CDR1 and CDR2 from the germline V gene are DFQATT and SNEGSKA (reference sequence). After removal of 6 bases from V and 4 bases from J, the junction contained 8 bases not matched to a gene. The CDR3 totals 13 residues. CDR3 DNA sequence: TGCAGTGCGACGGGGGGATCGGGAGAGACCCAGTACTTC. Its translation is CSATGGSGETQYF.

The V gene is TRBV6-5, the J gene TRBJ1-1; unclear D gene. Germline lookup yields CDR1 MNHEY and CDR2 SVGAGI. CDR3 length: 15 amino acids. The ends were cut back, 0 bases at V and 0 bases at J, with 8 bases in the middle. CDR3: CASSYSTYLNTEAFF. The CDR3 DNA is TGTGCCAGCAGTTACTCGACTTACCTGAACACTGAAGCTTTCTTT.

This clonotype occurred many times. The V and J genes are TRBV7-2 and TRBJ2-7; a possible D gene is TRBD2 (5 bases). The CDR3 spans 15 residues. Germline CDR1 reads SGHTA; CDR2 reads FQGNSA. V dropped 1 base and J dropped 1 base, with 11 bases sitting between them. DNA of the CDR3: TGTGCCAGCAGCTTAGGAGGTTCGGGGTCCTACGAGCAGTACTTC. Protein sequence: CASSLGGSGSYEQYF.

The CDR3 reads CASSFLSEVNSPLHF. CDR3 sequence (DNA): TGTGCCAGCAGCTTCCTATCGGAGGTTAATTCACCCCTCCACTTT. The V call is TRBV7-9, the J call TRBJ1-6; D gene ambiguous. Trimming pared 3 bases from V and 6 bases from J, leaving 12 bases between. Per the germline V gene, CDR1 is SEHNR and CDR2 is FQNEAQ (reference sequence). This CDR3 has 15 amino acids.

This clonotype showed up many times. V gene TRBV4-2 combines with J gene TRBJ2-2, with 7 bases identical to TRBD1. J lost 4 bases, V lost 8 bases, and 10 bases had no gene match. Germline V CDR1 and CDR2: LGHNA, YNFKEQ. This CDR3 has 15 amino acids. The CDR3 nucleotides are TGTGCCAGCCAAGCCGGACAGGTGGCCACCGGGGAGCTGTTTTTT. Protein sequence: CASQAGQVATGELFF.

This clonotype was recorded many times. V gene TRBV7-8 combines with J gene TRBJ2-1; D gene unclear. V lost 5 bases, J lost 0 bases, and 14 bases lay in between. Germline values: CDR1 SGHVS, CDR2 FQNEAQ. The CDR3 spans 16 residues. This chain's CDR3 is CASSLGSVGSYNEQFF. CDR3 DNA: TGTGCCAGCAGCCTCGGTTCGGTGGGCTCCTACAATGAGCAGTTCTTC.

This clonotype was counted at least ten times. The CDR3 DNA reads TGCGCCAGCACCCCCAGCGGGGGGTCCATGACGCAGTATTTT. It encodes CASTPSGGSMTQYF. The genes are TRBV5-1 and TRBJ2-3; 9 nucleotides agree with TRBD2. With V trimmed by 6 bases and J by 9 bases, 11 bases remained unmatched. Germline V gene lookup returns CDR1 SGHRS and CDR2 YFSETQ. The CDR3 consists of 14 residues.

In this sample, this clonotype turned up a few times. The rearrangement uses TRBV6-1 and TRBJ1-2, with D possibly TRBD1 on 6 matching bases. V lost 6 bases to trimming and J lost 6 bases, with 20 bases between them. The CDR3 covers 15 residues. Germline lookup yields CDR1 MNHNS and CDR2 SASEGT. Here the CDR3 reads CASSPRTGQLNGYTF. CDR3 DNA: TGTGCCAGCAGCCCTAGAACCGGACAGTTGAATGGCTACACCTTC.

This clonotype turned up a few times. The CDR3 loop is CASSLWTGRTGELFF. The CDR3 DNA reads as TGCGCCAGCAGCTTATGGACAGGGCGGACCGGGGAGCTGTTTTTT. The chain joins TRBV5-1 to TRBJ2-2; 8 bases are a match to TRBD1. Unmatched junction bases numbered 5, after V lost 2 bases and J lost 5 bases. The CDR3 has 15 amino acids. Looked up from germline, CDR1 is SGHRS and CDR2 is YFSETQ.

The V gene is TRBV4-2, the J gene TRBJ1-2; possibly TRBD1 for D (5 bases). Trimming took 1 base from V and 8 from J, leaving 26 bases between them. Germline V gives CDR1 LGHNA, CDR2 YNFKEQ. The CDR3 spans 18 residues. The CDR3 nucleotides read TGTGCCAGCAGCCAAGGCCAGGCAGGGCAGGTGGTGGCGCGAGGCTACACCTTC. This codes for CASSQGQAGQVVARGYTF.

This clonotype was observed a few times. The rearrangement uses TRBV3-1 and TRBJ2-2; D gene unclear. The CDR3 consists of 16 residues. The V end lost 1 base, the J end lost 7 bases, and 16 bases lay between the germline ends. The germline V gene has CDR1 LGHDT and CDR2 YNNKEL (reference sequence). CDR3 residues: CASSQGVSGFGGELFF. DNA for the CDR3: TGTGCCAGCAGCCAAGGAGTATCTGGGTTCGGCGGGGAGCTGTTTTTT.

This clonotype has more than one count but fewer than ten. The genes are TRBV12-3 or TRBV12-4 and TRBJ1-5, with 9 bases aligning to TRBD1. CDR3 length: 15 amino acids. With 7 bases clipped from V and 11 bases from J, the junction kept 15 bases outside the gene matches. CDR3 bases: TGTGCCAGCACCTCAGGGACAGGGCCATTATCGGCCCAGCATTTT. This codes for CASTSGTGPLSAQHF.

This clonotype has just a few counts. The gene calls are TRBV12-3 or TRBV12-4 and TRBJ2-7, with D possibly being TRBD2 (6 bases). The CDR3 covers 14 residues. Trimming removed 5 bases at V and 6 bases at J, with 17 bases between. As DNA, the CDR3 is TGTGCCAGCAGTCCGGGACTGGAAGTCTTCGAGCAGTACTTC. Translated, it gives CASSPGLEVFEQYF.

This clonotype occurred many times. V usage is TRBV7-9 and J usage is TRBJ1-4; D not certain. This CDR3 is 13 amino acids long. V was shortened by 5 bases and J by 6 bases, with 10 bases between the two germline ends. CDR1 SEHNR and CDR2 FQNEAQ come from the germline V gene (reference sequence). The CDR3 spells CASSPQTDEKLFF. The DNA of the CDR3 is TGTGCCAGCAGCCCCCAAACGGATGAAAAACTGTTTTTT.

This clonotype was picked up a small number of times. V is TRBV6-2 or TRBV6-3 and J is TRBJ2-1, with 12 bases matching TRBD1. CDR3 length equals 14 residues. V trimming: 2 bases; J trimming: 15 bases; junction bases outside the gene matches: 8. The germline CDR1 and CDR2 sequences are MNHEY and SVGEGT. The DNA of the CDR3 is TGTGCCAGCAGTTACCGGGACAGGGGGCGAACTTTGTTCTTC. Residues: CASSYRDRGRTLFF.

This clonotype has only a few counts. The chain joins TRBV5-5 to TRBJ1-2; possible D gene TRBD1, 6 bases. Trimming shortened V by 5 bases and J by 2 bases, and 13 bases separated the two germline ends. The CDR3 sequence is 14 residues long. CDR1 SGHKS and CDR2 YYEKEE come from the germline V gene (reference sequence). CDR3 DNA sequence: TGTGCCAGCAGATCGACAGGAGCGAACTATGGCTACACCTTC. Protein: CASRSTGANYGYTF.

In its sample, this clonotype was seen a few times. For the CDR3, the DNA is TGCGCCAGCAGCGCAGACGTCCCGAGGGGCTACACCTTC. It codes for CASSADVPRGYTF. J is TRBJ1-2 and V is TRBV5-1, with D hard to call. Germline assignment: CDR1 SGHRS and CDR2 YFSETQ. V gave up 4 bases and J gave up 8 bases, with 15 bases separating them. The CDR3 has 13 amino acids.

The count of this clonotype is one. The chain recombines TRBV2 with TRBJ2-5; TRBD2 is a possible D gene (6 bases). V shed 10 bases and J shed 7 bases, with 25 bases lying between them. Germline values: CDR1 SNHLY, CDR2 FYNNEI. This CDR3 has 15 amino acids. The CDR3 DNA is TGTGCCATCGCGGCCCGCTCCTCGGGGGAAGGGACCCAGTACTTC. Translation gives CAIAARSSGEGTQYF.

The rearrangement uses TRBV5-1 and TRBJ1-5, with 7 bases identical to TRBD1. Germline CDR1 and CDR2: SGHRS and YFSETQ. J was trimmed by 7 bases and V by 6 bases; bases with no gene match: 7. This CDR3 is built from 13 residues. The CDR3 DNA reads as TGCGCCAGCAACAGGGGCCCCGGGCAGCCCCAGCATTTT. This codes for CASNRGPGQPQHF.

The V call is TRBV12-3 or TRBV12-4, the J call TRBJ1-4; 7 nucleotides align to TRBD1. Trimming removed 7 bases from V and 4 bases from J; junction bases left unmatched: 3. The length of the CDR3 is 13 residues. The DNA of the CDR3 is TGTGCCAGCACCCGGGACAGTAATGAAAAACTGTTTTTT. Amino acids: CASTRDSNEKLFF.

This clonotype was seen ten or more times. The genes are TRBV18 and TRBJ1-5; no clear D gene. Germline V gene sequence: CDR1 KGHSH, CDR2 LQKENI. Trimming stripped 3 bases from V and 5 bases from J, with 14 bases between. The CDR3 is made up of 15 amino acids. CDR3 bases: TGTGCCAGCTCACCCACTAGCCAGTTCGATCAGCCCCAGCATTTT. Translating gives CASSPTSQFDQPQHF.

This clonotype showed up just a few times. V gene TRBV11-2 combines with J gene TRBJ2-1; D could derive from TRBD1 or TRBD2 (6 bases each). Germline V gene sequence: CDR1 SGHAT, CDR2 FQNNGV. V was trimmed by 6 bases and J by 5 bases, leaving 14 bases between them. The CDR3 runs 14 residues. Here the CDR3 DNA reads TGTGCCAGCAGGATAGGGGGGCGTGACAATGAGCAGTTCTTC. It specifies CASRIGGRDNEQFF.

Ten or more counts support this clonotype. The chain uses TRBV7-2 and TRBJ2-7, with a tentative D call TRBD1 (5 bases). Germline CDR1 is SGHTA and CDR2 is FQGNSA. The V end lost 5 bases, the J end lost 2 bases, and 16 bases lay between the germline ends. This CDR3 has 15 amino acids. CDR3 DNA: TGTGCCAGCAGCAAACACCGACAGACCGCCTACGAGCAGTACTTC. This codes for CASSKHRQTAYEQYF.

In nucleotides, the CDR3 is TGTGCCTGGAATGCAGGGCCCCGCGAGCAGTACTTC. As protein: CAWNAGPREQYF. This chain uses TRBV30 with TRBJ2-7; D is perhaps TRBD1 (5 bases). The germline gives CDR1 GTSNPN, CDR2 SVGIG (reference sequence). Trimming took 4 bases from V and 6 from J, leaving 13 bases between them. This CDR3 is built from 12 residues.

CDR3 loop: CASSRGQGGVDTEAFF. For the CDR3, the DNA is TGCGCCAGCAGCCGTGGACAGGGAGGAGTTGACACTGAAGCTTTCTTT. This sequence joins TRBV4-3 and TRBJ1-1; the match to TRBD1 covers 8 bases. The CDR3 is 16 amino acids. The J segment lost 3 bases and the V segment lost 4 bases, leaving 10 bases of the junction unmatched. Germline CDR1 LGHNA, CDR2 YSLEER.